The rows below give T cell receptor beta chains drawn from one sample of a study of cytomegalovirus exposure and HLA in healthy donors. Sequencing used immunoSEQ multiplex PCR; TCRdb keeps in-frame clones, though not all of them. The sample holds fewer than 150,000 clones, roughly two thirds seen once. Input material: PBMCs. These receptors came from a human donor in good health. CDR3s include the opening cysteine and the closing phenylalanine or tryptophan. D genes are given only for firm matches.

TRBV5-1	14	TRBJ2-3	TRBD1	CASTTGGRTDTQYF
TRBV6-5	15	TRBJ2-3	.	CASSYFGVQTDTQYF
TRBV5-1	15	TRBJ1-1	TRBD1	CASSLRTGGNTEAFF
TRBV25-1	15	TRBJ1-1	.	CASSTPGNLNTEAFF
TRBV10-3	15	TRBJ2-3	.	CAISDYRDSGGTQYF
TRBV5-1	14	TRBJ1-2	.	CASSESTRTYGYTF
TRBV2	12	TRBJ1-2	.	CASSSRSMMGPF
TRBV7-9	15	TRBJ1-4	.	CASSLQGIVVEKLFF
TRBV7-8	19	TRBJ2-1	TRBD2	CASSLVPVGASGRQSEQFF
TRBV7-8	16	TRBJ2-3	.	CASSPGSFRRPDTQYF
TRBV6-5	16	TRBJ2-7	TRBD1	CASSYSSGTGVYEQYF
TRBV4-1	12	TRBJ1-1	.	CASSHGLNEAFF
TRBV6-5	11	TRBJ2-7	TRBD2	CASRGVYEQYF
TRBV6-6	12	TRBJ2-1	.	CASSTVPNEQFF
TRBV5-4	12	TRBJ1-1	TRBD1	CGTGGANTEAFF
TRBV4-1	14	.	TRBD1	CASSPTGGSYEQYF
TRBV28	15	TRBJ2-5	TRBD1	CASSLRTGPQETQYF
TRBV5-6	15	TRBJ1-5	TRBD1	CASSWGTGDNQPQHF
TRBV28	16	TRBJ2-2	TRBD2	CASSPLAGKNTGELFF
TRBV28	14	TRBJ1-1	.	CASSPVREVTEAFF
TRBV18	15	TRBJ2-1	TRBD1	CASSPPARGHAEQFF
TRBV28	14	TRBJ1-5	.	CASSLGGSNQPQHF
TRBV7-9	15	TRBJ1-3	.	CASSSRRSSGNTIYF
TRBV7-9	11	TRBJ1-2	TRBD1	CALHRGNGYTF
TRBV29-1	15	TRBJ2-3	TRBD1	CSVGPTGTSTDTQYF
TRBV5-6	14	.	.	CASSLPGFSYEQYF
TRBV6-5	14	TRBJ2-7	.	CASSYLGGFYEQYF
TRBV28	17	TRBJ2-7	.	CASSLKFGGRPLYEQYF
TRBV10-2	14	TRBJ2-1	.	CASSGRGSNNEQFF
TRBV19	13	TRBJ1-3	.	CASKQEGLDTIYF
TRBV2	14	TRBJ1-2	.	CASSEYPGISGYTF
TRBV7-9	14	TRBJ2-2	.	CASSWRPNTGELFF
TRBV2	14	TRBJ2-5	TRBD1	CASSQDRAQETQYF
TRBV30	15	TRBJ2-1	.	CAWSLGQEGYNEQFF
TRBV11-1	13	TRBJ1-2	.	CASSPTGNYGYTF
TRBV7-9	16	TRBJ2-2	TRBD1	CSSSFRQGTNTGELFF
TRBV4-1	14	TRBJ2-5	.	CASSQGGFGETQYF